This T cell receptor (beta chain) was identified during a study of T cells expressing NK-cell markers. Across the study: The sequencing cohort of eight donors included seven HCMV-seropositive individuals and one seronegative individual.

TCRdb re-called the 5' RACE reads, yielding one record per CDR3 amino acid sequence without DNA. This specimen shows about 460,000 distinct CDR3 sequences; the ten leading clones hold 1.4% to 1.5%. Looked up from germline, CDR1 is SGDLS and CDR2 is YYNGEE. CDR3 size: 16 residues. The TCR was taken from a woman in her forties or fifties in good health. The V and J genes are TRBV9 and TRBJ2-5; TCRdb names TRBD2, which stays unverified in the absence of DNA. The source material was blood T cells: a sorted CD56 or NKG2C T cell subset, CD4+ or CD8+ T cells, or bulk PBMC T cells (not recorded which). Here the CDR3 reads CASSGGEGTRRETQYF.